Each of the 13 T cell receptor beta chains below was sequenced from the same sample in a study of blood T cell repertoires in COVID-19. Assay: immunoSEQ multiplex PCR; the TCRdb copy retains only in-frame clones and omits some. Here the sample spans about 120,000 clones, approximately 84% being singletons. The specimen sequenced was peripheral blood. These receptors all come from a man aged 70-80 years with active or convalescent COVID-19.

The chain recombines TRBV13 with TRBJ1-1; no clear D. This CDR3 contains 15 residues. The germline V gene encodes CDR1 PRHDT and CDR2 FYEKMQ (reference sequence). The V end lost 1 base, the J end lost 6 bases, and 15 bases lay between the germline ends. CDR3 residues: CASSLVMQATSEAFF. The CDR3 DNA follows: TGTGCCAGCAGCTTAGTTATGCAGGCGACCTCTGAAGCTTTCTTT.

This chain's CDR3 is CASSPLPASGRAGEQFF. CDR3 DNA: TGTGCCAGCAGTCCCCTCCCGGCTAGCGGGAGGGCCGGAGAGCAGTTCTTC. The chain recombines TRBV28 with TRBJ2-1; the match to TRBD2 covers 12 bases. The CDR3 extends over 17 amino acids. V shed 5 bases and J 10 bases; nucleotides not matched to a gene: 15. Germline CDR1 reads MDHEN; CDR2 reads SYDVKM.

The chain couples TRBV15 to TRBJ1-5, with D possibly matching TRBD1 (5 bases). CDR3 length: 15 amino acids. Trimming took 0 bases from V and 1 from J, leaving 7 bases between them. The germline gives CDR1 LNHNV, CDR2 YYDKDF (reference sequence). The DNA for the CDR3 is TGTGCCACCAGCAGAGATAAGGGGAGCAATCAGCCCCAGCATTTT. It specifies CATSRDKGSNQPQHF. Combining the CDR3 with reference TRBV15 and TRBJ1-5 gives the whole variable domain DAMVIQNPRYQVTQFGKPVTLSCSQTLNHNVMYWYQQKSSQAPKLLFHYYDKDFNNEADTPDNFQSRRPNTSFCFLDIRSPGLGDTAMYLCATSRDKGSNQPQHFGDGTRLSIL.

The V gene is TRBV12-3 or TRBV12-4, the J gene TRBJ1-1; D uncertain. This CDR3 spans 11 amino acids. Trimming stripped 8 bases from V and 4 bases from J, with 8 bases between. The CDR3 nucleotides are TGTGCCAGCCGTACTACCACTGAAGCTTTCTTT. Encoded protein: CASRTTTEAFF.

The rearrangement links TRBV24-1 to TRBJ2-5, with unresolved D. Trimming removed 9 bases from V and 2 bases from J, with 15 bases in between. The CDR3 is 14 residues long. The germline CDR1 and CDR2 sequences are KGHDR and SFDVKD. The DNA of the CDR3 is TGTGCCACCCGTCCGAGAGGCGATCAAGAGACCCAGTACTTC. Amino acids: CATRPRGDQETQYF.

The V gene is TRBV12-1, the J gene TRBJ1-4. TRBV12-1 is designated a pseudogene. This CDR3 is 14 amino acids long. In DNA, the CDR3 is TGTGCCAGCAGCTTTGTCCGGACTAATGAAAAACTGTTTTTT. Protein sequence: CASSFVRTNEKLFF.

For the CDR3, the DNA is TGTGCCAGTAGATCCCCCTACAGTTCTGGAAACACCATATATTTT. It encodes CASRSPYSSGNTIYF. The chain couples TRBV19 to TRBJ1-3, with no clear D. V was pared by 6 bases and J by 1 base, with 13 bases between. The germline V gene encodes CDR1 LNHDA and CDR2 SQIVND (reference sequence). The CDR3 covers 15 residues.

The CDR3 bases are TGTGCCAGCAGCGGAGACAGGGTTTCACCCCTCCACTTT. Translation: CASSGDRVSPLHF. The chain employs TRBV7-3 and TRBJ1-6; 7 nucleotides match TRBD1. V dropped 5 bases and J dropped 9; count of bases not matched to a gene: 4. Germline loops: CDR1 SGHTA, CDR2 FQGTGA. The CDR3 is 13 residues long.

The V gene is TRBV6-1, the J gene TRBJ1-4, with 8 bases matching TRBD1. The CDR3 loop spans 17 amino acids. The ends lost 4 bases at V and 8 bases at J; junction bases unmatched: 15. Germline V lookup: CDR1 MNHNS, CDR2 SASEGT. The CDR3 reads CASSGRTGSRGWEKLFF. The CDR3, as DNA: TGTGCCAGCAGTGGTCGGACAGGGAGCAGAGGGTGGGAAAAACTGTTTTTT.

The J gene is TRBJ1-1, the V gene TRBV3-1 (or the pseudogene TRBV3-2); 9 bases map to TRBD1. This CDR3 spans 13 amino acids. Germline V CDR1 and CDR2: LGHDT, YNNKEL (reference sequence). V was pared by 4 bases and J by 8 bases, with 5 bases of the junction left unmatched. The CDR3 sequence: CASSPADRGEAFF. The CDR3 bases are TGTGCCAGCAGCCCGGCGGACAGGGGCGAAGCTTTCTTT.

The V call is TRBV7-8, the J call TRBJ1-2; 11 nucleotides agree with TRBD1. Germline values: CDR1 SGHVS, CDR2 FQNEAQ. CDR3 size: 17 residues. Losses at the gene ends were 5 bases for V and 3 bases for J; bases not matched to a gene: 11. The chain's CDR3 is CASSDRDRGVNYYGYTF. The CDR3 coding sequence is TGTGCCAGCAGCGACCGGGACAGGGGGGTTAATTACTATGGCTACACCTTC.

V and J are TRBV20-1 and TRBJ1-4; D not certain. The V end lost 7 bases, the J end lost 4 bases, and 7 bases lay between the germline ends. Germline V gene sequence: CDR1 DFQATT, CDR2 SNEGSKA (reference sequence). This CDR3 region has 11 residues. This CDR3 is CSVQVNEKLFF. The CDR3 DNA is TGCAGTGTACAAGTTAATGAAAAACTGTTTTTT.

The rearrangement uses TRBV4-2 and TRBJ1-5, with 8 bases matching TRBD1. This CDR3 region has 15 residues. V shed 2 bases and J 8 bases; nucleotides not matched to a gene: 8. The V gene's germline CDR1 is LGHNA and CDR2 YNFKEQ. In nucleotides, the CDR3 is TGTGCCAGCAGCCAACTCTCAGGGGGCAGAGAGCCCCAGCATTTT. It yields the protein CASSQLSGGREPQHF.